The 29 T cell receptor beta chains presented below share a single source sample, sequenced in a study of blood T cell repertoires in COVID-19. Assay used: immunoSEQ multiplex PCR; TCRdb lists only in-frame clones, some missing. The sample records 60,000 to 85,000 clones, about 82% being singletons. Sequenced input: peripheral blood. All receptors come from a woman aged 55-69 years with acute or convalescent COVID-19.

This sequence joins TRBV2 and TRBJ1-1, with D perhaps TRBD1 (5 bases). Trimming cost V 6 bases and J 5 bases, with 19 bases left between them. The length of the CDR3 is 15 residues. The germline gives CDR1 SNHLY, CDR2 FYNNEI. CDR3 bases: TGTGCCAGCAGAATGGAGGATCTGGAGGGGACTGAAGCTTTCTTT. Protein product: CASRMEDLEGTEAFF.

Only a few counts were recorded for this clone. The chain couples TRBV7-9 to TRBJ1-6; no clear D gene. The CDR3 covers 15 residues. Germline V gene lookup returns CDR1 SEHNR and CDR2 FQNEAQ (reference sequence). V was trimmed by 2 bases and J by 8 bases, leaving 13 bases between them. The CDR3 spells CASSLFSGPDSPLHF. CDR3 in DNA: TGTGCCAGCAGCTTATTCTCGGGTCCCGATTCACCCCTCCACTTT.

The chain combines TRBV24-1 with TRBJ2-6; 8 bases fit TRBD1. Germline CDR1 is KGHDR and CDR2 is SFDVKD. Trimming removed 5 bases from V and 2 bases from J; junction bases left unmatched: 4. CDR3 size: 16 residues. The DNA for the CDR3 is TGTGCCACCAGTGGGACAGGGTTGGCTGGGGCCAACGTCCTGACTTTC. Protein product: CATSGTGLAGANVLTF.

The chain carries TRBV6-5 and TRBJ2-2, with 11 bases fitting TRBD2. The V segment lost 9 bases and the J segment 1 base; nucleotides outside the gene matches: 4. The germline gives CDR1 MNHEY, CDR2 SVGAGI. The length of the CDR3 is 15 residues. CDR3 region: CASIGLAGNTGELFF. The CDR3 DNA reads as TGTGCCAGTATAGGACTAGCGGGGAACACCGGGGAGCTGTTTTTT.

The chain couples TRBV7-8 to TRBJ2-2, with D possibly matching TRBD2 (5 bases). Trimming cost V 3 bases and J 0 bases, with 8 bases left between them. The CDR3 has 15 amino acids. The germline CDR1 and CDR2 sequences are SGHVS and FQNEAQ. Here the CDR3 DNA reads TGTGCCAGCAGCTTGGTTAGCGCGAACACCGGGGAGCTGTTTTTT. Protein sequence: CASSLVSANTGELFF.

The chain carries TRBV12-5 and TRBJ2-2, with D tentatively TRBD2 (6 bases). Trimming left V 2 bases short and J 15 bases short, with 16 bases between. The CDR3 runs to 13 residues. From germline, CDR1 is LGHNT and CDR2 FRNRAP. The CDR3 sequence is CASGLLNGRGVFF. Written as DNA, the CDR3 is TGTGCTAGTGGTTTGCTTAATGGCCGCGGGGTGTTTTTT.

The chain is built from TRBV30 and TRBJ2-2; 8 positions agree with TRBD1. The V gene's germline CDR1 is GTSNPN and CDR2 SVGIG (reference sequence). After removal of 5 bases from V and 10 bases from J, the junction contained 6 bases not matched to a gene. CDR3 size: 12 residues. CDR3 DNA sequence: TGTGCCTGGGGCTCAGGGGGCCCGGAGCTGTTTTTT. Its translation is CAWGSGGPELFF.

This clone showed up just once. CDR3 sequence: CATSDRDRGRDEQFF. The CDR3 nucleotides are TGTGCCACCAGTGATCGGGACAGGGGGCGGGATGAGCAGTTCTTC. The chain recombines TRBV24-1 with TRBJ2-1; 12 bases are a match to TRBD1. Germline CDR1 is KGHDR and CDR2 is SFDVKD. V gave up 3 bases and J gave up 8 bases; unmatched junction bases: 4. The length of the CDR3 is 15 residues.

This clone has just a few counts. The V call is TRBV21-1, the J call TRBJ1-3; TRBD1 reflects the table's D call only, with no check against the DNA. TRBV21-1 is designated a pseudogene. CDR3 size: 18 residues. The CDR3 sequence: CASSTLNRTGFSGNTIYF. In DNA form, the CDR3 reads TGTGCCAGCAGCACTTTGAATAGGACAGGGTTCTCTGGAAACACCATATATTTT.

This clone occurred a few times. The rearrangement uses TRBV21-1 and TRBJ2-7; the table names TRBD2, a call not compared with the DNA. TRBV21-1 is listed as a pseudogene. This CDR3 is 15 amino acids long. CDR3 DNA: TGTGCCAGCTTTAGAGGCCAAAAGGCCATCTACGAGCAGTACGTC. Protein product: CASFRGQKAIYEQYV.

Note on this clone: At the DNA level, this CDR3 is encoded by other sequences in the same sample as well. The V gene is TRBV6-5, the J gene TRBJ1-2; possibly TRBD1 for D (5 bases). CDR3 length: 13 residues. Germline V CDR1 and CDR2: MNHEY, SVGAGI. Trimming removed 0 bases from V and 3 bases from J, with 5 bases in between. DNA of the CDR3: TGTGCCAGCAGTTACTCAGGGGACTATGGCTACACCTTC. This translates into CASSYSGDYGYTF.

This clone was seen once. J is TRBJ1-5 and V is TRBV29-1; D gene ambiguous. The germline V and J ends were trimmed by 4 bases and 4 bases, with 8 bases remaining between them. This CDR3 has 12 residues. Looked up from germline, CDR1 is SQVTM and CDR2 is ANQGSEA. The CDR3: CSVGAVNQPQHF. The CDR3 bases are TGCAGCGTTGGTGCAGTTAATCAGCCCCAGCATTTT.

In nucleotides, the CDR3 is TGCGCCAGCAGCCACCTTGGGGGGGGTGGGGGCTATGGCTACACCTTC. It encodes CASSHLGGGGGYGYTF. This sequence joins TRBV4-3 and TRBJ1-2; tentative D call: TRBD1 (5 bases). The CDR3 loop spans 16 amino acids. V was clipped by 3 bases and J by 4 bases, with 18 bases between them. CDR1 and CDR2 from the germline V gene are LGHNA and YSLEER.

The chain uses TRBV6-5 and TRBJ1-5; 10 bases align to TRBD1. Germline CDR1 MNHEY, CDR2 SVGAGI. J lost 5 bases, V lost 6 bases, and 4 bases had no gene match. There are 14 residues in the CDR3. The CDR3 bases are TGTGCCAGCAGGAGACAGGGGGCCTATCAGCCCCAGCATTTT. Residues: CASRRQGAYQPQHF.

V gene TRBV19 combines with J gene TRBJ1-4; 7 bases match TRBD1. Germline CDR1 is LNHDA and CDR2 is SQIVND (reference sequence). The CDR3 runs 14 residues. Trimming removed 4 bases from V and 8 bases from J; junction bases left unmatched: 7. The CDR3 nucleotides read TGTGCCAGTAGTACAACAGGGGTACAAGAAAAACTGTTTTTT. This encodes CASSTTGVQEKLFF.

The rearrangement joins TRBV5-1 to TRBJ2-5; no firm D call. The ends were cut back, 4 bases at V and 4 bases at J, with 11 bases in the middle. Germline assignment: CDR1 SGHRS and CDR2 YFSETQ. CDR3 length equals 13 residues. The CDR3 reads CASSPTTLETQYF. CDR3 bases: TGCGCCAGCAGCCCAACTACCCTAGAGACCCAGTACTTC.

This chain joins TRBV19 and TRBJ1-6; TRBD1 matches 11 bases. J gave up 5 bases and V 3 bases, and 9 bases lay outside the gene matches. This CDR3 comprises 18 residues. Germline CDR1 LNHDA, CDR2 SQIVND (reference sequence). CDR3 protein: CASSMSGQGAVDNSPLHF. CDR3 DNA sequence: TGTGCCAGTAGTATGAGTGGACAGGGGGCGGTTGATAATTCACCCCTCCACTTT.

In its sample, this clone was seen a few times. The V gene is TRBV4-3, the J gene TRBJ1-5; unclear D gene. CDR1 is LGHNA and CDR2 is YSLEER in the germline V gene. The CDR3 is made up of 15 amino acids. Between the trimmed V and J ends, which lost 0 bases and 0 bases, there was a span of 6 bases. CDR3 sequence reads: CASSQEVYSNQPQHF. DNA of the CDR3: TGCGCCAGCAGCCAAGAAGTCTATAGCAATCAGCCCCAGCATTTT.

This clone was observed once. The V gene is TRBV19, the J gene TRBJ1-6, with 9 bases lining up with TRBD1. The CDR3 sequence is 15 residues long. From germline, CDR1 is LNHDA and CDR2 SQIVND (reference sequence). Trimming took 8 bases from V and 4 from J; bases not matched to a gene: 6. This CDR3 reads CASGPGTGYNSPLHF. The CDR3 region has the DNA TGTGCCAGTGGTCCCGGGACAGGGTATAATTCACCCCTCCACTTT.

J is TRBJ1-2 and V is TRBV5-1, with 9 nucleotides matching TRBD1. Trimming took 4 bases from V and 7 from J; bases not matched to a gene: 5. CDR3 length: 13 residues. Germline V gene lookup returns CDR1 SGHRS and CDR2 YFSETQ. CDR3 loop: CASSRDRETGYTF. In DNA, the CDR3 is TGCGCCAGCAGCCGGGACAGGGAGACTGGCTACACCTTC.

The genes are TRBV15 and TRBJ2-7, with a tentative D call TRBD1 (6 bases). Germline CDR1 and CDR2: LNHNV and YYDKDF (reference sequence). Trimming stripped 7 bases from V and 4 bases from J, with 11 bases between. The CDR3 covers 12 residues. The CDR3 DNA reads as TGTGCCACCAAGGACAGCCCGTACGAGCAGTACTTC. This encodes CATKDSPYEQYF.

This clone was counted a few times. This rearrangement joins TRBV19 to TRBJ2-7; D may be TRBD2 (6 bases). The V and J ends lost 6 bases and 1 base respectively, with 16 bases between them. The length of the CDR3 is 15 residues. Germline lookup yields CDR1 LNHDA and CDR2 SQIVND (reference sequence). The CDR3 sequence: CASSPMGGASYEQYF. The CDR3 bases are TGTGCCAGTAGCCCAATGGGGGGAGCTTCCTACGAGCAGTACTTC.

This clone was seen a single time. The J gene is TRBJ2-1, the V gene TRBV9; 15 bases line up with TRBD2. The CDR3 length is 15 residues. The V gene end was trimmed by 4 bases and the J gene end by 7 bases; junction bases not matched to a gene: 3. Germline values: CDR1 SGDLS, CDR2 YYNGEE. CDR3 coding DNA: TGTGCCAGCAGCATAGGGACTAGCGGGGGGAATGAGCAGTTCTTC. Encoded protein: CASSIGTSGGNEQFF.

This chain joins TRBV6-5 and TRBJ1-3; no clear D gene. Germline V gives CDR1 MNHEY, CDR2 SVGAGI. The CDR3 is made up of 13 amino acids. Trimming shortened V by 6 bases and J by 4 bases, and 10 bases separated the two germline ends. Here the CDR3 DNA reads TGTGCCAGCAGCAGAGGCCGCGGAAACACCATATATTTT. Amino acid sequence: CASSRGRGNTIYF.

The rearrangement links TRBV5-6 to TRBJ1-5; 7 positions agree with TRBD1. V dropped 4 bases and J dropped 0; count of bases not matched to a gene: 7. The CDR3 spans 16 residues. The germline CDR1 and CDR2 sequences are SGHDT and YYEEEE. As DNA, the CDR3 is TGTGCCAGCAGCCCCACAGGGGACCATAGCAATCAGCCCCAGCATTTT. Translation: CASSPTGDHSNQPQHF.

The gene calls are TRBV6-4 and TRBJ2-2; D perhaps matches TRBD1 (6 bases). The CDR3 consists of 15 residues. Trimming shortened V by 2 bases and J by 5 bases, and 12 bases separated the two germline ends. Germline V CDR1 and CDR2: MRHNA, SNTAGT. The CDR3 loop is CASSDPSRGTGELFF. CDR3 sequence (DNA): TGTGCCAGCAGTGACCCCTCCAGGGGTACCGGGGAGCTGTTTTTT.

The CDR3 DNA follows: TGTGCCAGCAGTTCCGCCGGGACAGTTGAAAAACTGTTTTTT. Translating it yields CASSSAGTVEKLFF. The chain is built from TRBV28 and TRBJ1-4, with 7 bases identical to TRBD1. The trim removed 4 bases at V and 7 bases at J, leaving 6 bases unmatched. Germline CDR1 reads MDHEN; CDR2 reads SYDVKM. The CDR3 runs 14 residues.

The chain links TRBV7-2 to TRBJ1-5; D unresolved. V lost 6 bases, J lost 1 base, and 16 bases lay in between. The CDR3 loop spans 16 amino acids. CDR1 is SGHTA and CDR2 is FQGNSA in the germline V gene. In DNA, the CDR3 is TGTGCCAGCAGTAAATCGGGAAGACAAAGCAATCAGCCCCAGCATTTT. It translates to CASSKSGRQSNQPQHF.

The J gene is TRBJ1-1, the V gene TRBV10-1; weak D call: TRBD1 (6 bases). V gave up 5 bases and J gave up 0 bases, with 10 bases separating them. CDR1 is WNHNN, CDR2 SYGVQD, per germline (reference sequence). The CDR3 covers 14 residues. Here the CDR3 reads CASSSTGLNTEAFF. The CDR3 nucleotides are TGCGCCAGCAGTTCGACAGGTTTGAACACTGAAGCTTTCTTT.